This entry lists 5 T cell receptor beta chains sequenced from one sample in a study of CD8+ T cells in alopecia areata. RNA was extracted and reverse transcribed into cDNA as the sequencing template. Clones were sequenced by immunoSEQ multiplex PCR, and TCRdb holds only the in-frame ones, with some missing. This table holds about 250,000 clones, 60% found once. Treatment defined: oral pan-JAK inhibitor, 5-10 mg twice daily. The sequenced sample was CD4+ T cells sorted from blood, obtained around week 54, from a patient treated with tofacitinib. All receptors derive from a human donor with alopecia areata.

The chain uses TRBV29-1 and TRBJ2-1, with 8 bases identical to TRBD2. V was clipped by 4 bases and J by 2 bases; unmatched bases: 4. The germline V gene encodes CDR1 SQVTM and CDR2 ANQGSEA. CDR3 size: 14 residues. Here the CDR3 reads CSVVAGGPYNEQFF. CDR3 DNA sequence: TGCAGCGTTGTTGCGGGGGGCCCCTACAATGAGCAGTTCTTC.

Only a few counts were recorded for this clone. The V and J genes are TRBV7-2 and TRBJ2-2, with TRBD1 identical over 7 bases. The CDR3 covers 16 residues. Germline loops: CDR1 SGHTA, CDR2 FQGNSA. The junction had 16 bases not matched to a gene; V was cut back by 8 bases and J by 7 bases. The CDR3 loop reads CASGLPQGQAVGELFF. The CDR3 DNA reads as TGTGCCAGCGGCCTTCCACAAGGACAGGCGGTCGGGGAGCTGTTTTTT. The full variable domain, with the rest looked up from reference TRBV7-2 and TRBJ2-2, is GAGVSQSPSNKVTEKGKDVELRCDPISGHTALYWYRQSLGQGLEFLIYFQGNSAPDKSGLPSDRFSAERTGGSVSTLTIQRTQQEDSAVYLCASGLPQGQAVGELFFGEGSRLTVL.

This rearrangement joins TRBV7-2 to TRBJ2-7, with D uncertain. CDR3 length equals 13 residues. With 2 bases removed from V and 3 bases from J, the gap between germline ends came to 8 bases. Germline loops: CDR1 SGHTA, CDR2 FQGNSA. The CDR3 region has the DNA TGTGCCAGCAGCTTACAACCTGGCTACGAGCAGTACTTC. Translating it yields CASSLQPGYEQYF.

The chain is built from TRBV20-1 and TRBJ1-1, with D hard to call. CDR3 length: 11 residues. V gave up 5 bases and J gave up 5 bases, with 9 bases separating them. Germline CDR1 reads DFQATT; CDR2 reads SNEGSKA (reference sequence). The CDR3 DNA sequence: TGCAGTGCTCTAGTGACAACTGAAGCTTTCTTT. It specifies CSALVTTEAFF.

A single count supports this clone. The chain recombines TRBV4-2 with TRBJ1-1, with a tentative D call TRBD1 (6 bases). The CDR3 runs 14 residues. CDR1 and CDR2 (germline): LGHNA, YNFKEQ. The V end was cut by 6 bases, the J end by 2 bases, with 13 bases between. CDR3 coding DNA: TGTGCCAGCAGTCAGCCGGGACAAAACACTGAAGCTTTCTTT. The encoded protein is CASSQPGQNTEAFF.